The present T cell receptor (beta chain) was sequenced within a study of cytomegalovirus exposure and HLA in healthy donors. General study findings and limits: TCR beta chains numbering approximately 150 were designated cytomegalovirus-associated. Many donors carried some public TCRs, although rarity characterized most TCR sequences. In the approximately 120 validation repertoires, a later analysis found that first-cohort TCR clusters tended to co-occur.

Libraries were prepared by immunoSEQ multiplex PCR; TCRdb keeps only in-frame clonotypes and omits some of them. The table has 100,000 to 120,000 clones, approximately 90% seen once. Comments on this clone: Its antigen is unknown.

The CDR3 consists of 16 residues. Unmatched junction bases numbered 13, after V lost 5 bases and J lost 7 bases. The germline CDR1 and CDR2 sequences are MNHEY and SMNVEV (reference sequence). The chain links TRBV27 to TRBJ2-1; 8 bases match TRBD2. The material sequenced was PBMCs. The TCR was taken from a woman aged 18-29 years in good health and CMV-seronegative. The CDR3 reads CASSPTVGSGKNEQFF. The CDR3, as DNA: TGTGCCAGCAGTCCGACCGTGGGTAGCGGGAAAAATGAGCAGTTCTTC.